This T cell receptor beta chain originates from a study of CD8 T cells in ankylosing spondylitis. The CDR3 runs 15 residues. Per the germline V gene, CDR1 is LGHNA and CDR2 is YSLEER. J was trimmed by 4 bases and V by 5 bases; bases with no gene match: 10. This clonotype appeared a few times. A single record per CDR3 protein comes from TCRdb applying MiXCR to the 5' RACE reads. This table has approximately 260,000 distinct CDR3 sequences, approximately 20% appearing once. This sequence was found in a male donor with ankylosing spondylitis or in good health (not recorded which). The source material was blood, either unsorted or a sorted T cell fraction (not recorded which). This chain connects TRBV4-3 to TRBJ2-7; 8 nucleotides agree with TRBD1. The CDR3 DNA sequence: TGCGCCAGCAGCGAGGGGACAGGAAGCAGATACGAGCAGTACTTC. Protein: CASSEGTGSRYEQYF.